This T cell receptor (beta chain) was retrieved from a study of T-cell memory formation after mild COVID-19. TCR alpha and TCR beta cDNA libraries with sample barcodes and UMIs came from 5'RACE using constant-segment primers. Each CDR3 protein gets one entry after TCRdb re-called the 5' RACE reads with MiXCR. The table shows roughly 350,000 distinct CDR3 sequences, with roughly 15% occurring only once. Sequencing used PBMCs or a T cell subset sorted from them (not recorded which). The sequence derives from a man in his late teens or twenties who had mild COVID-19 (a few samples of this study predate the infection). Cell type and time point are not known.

The CDR3 DNA reads as TGTGCCAGCAGTTTATCTGGGACAGGGATGAACGAGCAGTACTTC. Amino acid sequence: CASSLSGTGMNEQYF. This rearrangement joins TRBV27 to TRBJ2-7, with 9 bases fitting TRBD1. The germline gives CDR1 MNHEY, CDR2 SMNVEV (reference sequence). The CDR3 totals 15 residues. With 0 bases clipped from V and 5 bases from J, the junction kept 5 bases outside the gene matches.